These T cell receptor beta chains were read from a single sample in a study of cytomegalovirus exposure and HLA in healthy donors. Generated by immunoSEQ multiplex PCR, the TCRdb table keeps only in-frame clones and is missing some. The sample includes 90,000 or so clones, about four fifths of them seen just once. Material for sequencing was PBMCs. Source of these receptors: a man in his thirties or forties in good health and CMV-seropositive. Both conserved end residues are part of each CDR3. The D gene is left open where the match is weak. Clone size is shown for a subset of rows, as once, few, many or a class of expanded clone.

CDR3: CASSVGGQGGTLREKLFF; DNA: TGTGCCAGCAGCGTAGGGGGACAGGGGGGCACCCTTCGTGAAAAACTGTTTTTT; J: TRBJ1-4; length: 18; D: TRBD1; V: TRBV9; size: once
CDR3: CASSLRGFAGGSTDTQYF; DNA: TGTGCCAGCAGTTTACGGGGCTTTGCGGGAGGTTCTACAGATACGCAGTATTTT; J: TRBJ2-3; length: 18; D: TRBD2; V: TRBV27; size: -
CDR3: CASSHRGGASSYEQYF; DNA: TGTGCCAGCAGTCACCGCGGGGGTGCGAGCTCCTACGAGCAGTACTTC; J: TRBJ2-7; length: 16; D: TRBD2; V: TRBV28; size: -
CDR3: CAISDPTTGKSETQYF; DNA: TGTGCCATCAGTGACCCGACGACAGGGAAGTCGGAGACCCAGTACTTC; J: TRBJ2-5; length: 16; D: TRBD1; V: TRBV10-3; size: once
CDR3: CASSPGGGEETQYF; DNA: TGTGCCAGCAGCCCAGGAGGCGGGGAAGAGACCCAGTACTTC; J: TRBJ2-5; length: 14; D: -; V: TRBV4-2; size: -
CDR3: CASSSLLAGLNEQFF; DNA: TGTGCCAGCAGTTCCCTACTAGCGGGACTGAATGAGCAGTTCTTC; J: TRBJ2-1; length: 15; D: TRBD2; V: TRBV27; size: -
CDR3: CASSPGGAQNTEAFF; DNA: TGTGCCAGCTCACCAGGAGGGGCCCAGAACACTGAAGCTTTCTTT; J: TRBJ1-1; length: 15; D: -; V: TRBV18; size: few
CDR3: CATTAGRSTEAFF; DNA: TGTGCCACCACCGCGGGGAGAAGCACTGAAGCTTTCTTT; J: TRBJ1-1; length: 13; D: -; V: TRBV10-3; size: -
CDR3: CASSPGLNSGANVLTF; DNA: TGTGCCAGCAGTCCGGGACTAAACTCTGGGGCCAACGTCCTGACTTTC; J: TRBJ2-6; length: 16; D: TRBD2; V: TRBV28; size: few
CDR3: CASSLPRGLAKNIQYF; DNA: TGTGCCAGCAGCTTACCCAGGGGTCTCGCCAAAAACATTCAGTACTTC; J: TRBJ2-4; length: 16; D: -; V: TRBV7-2; size: -
CDR3: CASSQGEAGANVLTF; DNA: TGTGCCAGCAGCCAAGGGGAGGCTGGGGCCAACGTCCTGACTTTC; J: TRBJ2-6; length: 15; D: -; V: TRBV9; size: once
CDR3: CASSQDYRVPRGLFF; DNA: TGCGCCAGCAGCCAAGATTACAGGGTGCCCCGGGGGCTGTTTTTT; J: TRBJ2-2; length: 15; D: -; V: TRBV4-3; size: few
CDR3: CASSPRLEIAGELFF; DNA: TGTGCCAGCAGTCCAAGACTAGAGATCGCCGGGGAGCTGTTTTTT; J: TRBJ2-2; length: 15; D: -; V: TRBV6-6; size: -
CDR3: CASSSGLAGGSRETQYF; DNA: TGTGCCAGCAGCTCCGGACTAGCGGGAGGGAGTCGGGAGACCCAGTACTTC; J: TRBJ2-5; length: 17; D: TRBD2; V: TRBV7-8; size: -
CDR3: CASRTGAGPSYEQYF; DNA: TGTGCCAGCAGGACGGGTGCGGGTCCTTCCTACGAGCAGTACTTC; J: TRBJ2-7; length: 15; D: -; V: TRBV27; size: -
CDR3: CASSLVTGYNSPLHF; DNA: TGTGCCAGCAGCTTAGTTACAGGCTATAATTCACCCCTCCACTTT; J: TRBJ1-6; length: 15; D: -; V: TRBV7-8; size: once
CDR3: CASSLARGNEKLFF; DNA: TGTGCCAGCAGCTTAGCCAGGGGGAATGAAAAACTGTTTTTT; J: TRBJ1-4; length: 14; D: TRBD1; V: TRBV7-9; size: -
CDR3: CASSVGLAGASGEQYF; DNA: TGCGCCAGCAGCGTTGGACTAGCGGGAGCCTCTGGCGAGCAGTACTTC; J: TRBJ2-7; length: 16; D: TRBD2; V: TRBV5-1; size: many
CDR3: CASSLGSGSFNEQFF; DNA: TGCGCCAGCAGCTTGGGGAGCGGGAGTTTCAATGAGCAGTTCTTC; J: TRBJ2-1; length: 15; D: TRBD2; V: TRBV5-1; size: -
CDR3: CASSLLAGVTDTQYF; DNA: TGTGCCAGCAGTTTACTAGCGGGTGTCACAGATACGCAGTATTTT; J: TRBJ2-3; length: 15; D: TRBD2; V: TRBV6-5; size: -
CDR3: CAWTGLGGTSGSGYNEQFF; DNA: TGTGCCTGGACTGGGTTGGGCGGGACTAGCGGGTCCGGATACAATGAGCAGTTCTTC; J: TRBJ2-1; length: 19; D: TRBD2; V: TRBV30; size: -
CDR3: CASSSGQRELFF; DNA: TGTGCCAGCAGCTCCGGACAGAGAGAACTGTTTTTT; J: TRBJ1-4; length: 12; D: -; V: TRBV5-6; size: -
CDR3: CAWTLIGEAYEQYF; DNA: TGTGCCTGGACCCTAATAGGGGAGGCTTACGAGCAGTACTTC; J: TRBJ2-7; length: 14; D: -; V: TRBV30; size: -
CDR3: CASSPSRDRAGYEQYF; DNA: TGCGCCAGCAGCCCGTCCCGGGACAGGGCAGGTTACGAGCAGTACTTC; J: TRBJ2-7; length: 16; D: TRBD1; V: TRBV5-1; size: -
CDR3: CASSIAGNTGELFF; DNA: TGTGCCAGTAGTATCGCGGGGAACACCGGGGAGCTGTTTTTT; J: TRBJ2-2; length: 14; D: -; V: TRBV19; size: -
CDR3: CASTERTGANYGYTF; DNA: TGTGCCAGCACCGAACGGACAGGGGCTAACTATGGCTACACCTTC; J: TRBJ1-2; length: 15; D: TRBD1; V: TRBV6-6; size: -
CDR3: CASILTGMNTEAFF; DNA: TGTGCCAGCATCCTGACAGGTATGAACACTGAAGCTTTCTTT; J: TRBJ1-1; length: 14; D: -; V: TRBV5-6; size: few
CDR3: CASSLTGTGSHNEQFF; DNA: TGTGCCAGCAGTTTGACCGGGACAGGGTCTCACAATGAGCAGTTCTTC; J: TRBJ2-1; length: 16; D: TRBD1; V: TRBV28; size: -
CDR3: CASSSPGQNYGYTF; DNA: TGTGCCAGCAGTTCCCCGGGACAGAATTATGGCTACACCTTC; J: TRBJ1-2; length: 14; D: TRBD1; V: TRBV6-5; size: -
CDR3: CASSARGTEDNEQFF; DNA: TGTGCCAGCAGCGCACGGGGGACAGAGGACAATGAGCAGTTCTTC; J: TRBJ2-1; length: 15; D: -; V: TRBV2; size: once
CDR3: CASSRPSFPSGPYEQYF; DNA: TGTGCCAGCAGCCGCCCATCTTTCCCTAGCGGGCCCTACGAGCAGTACTTC; J: TRBJ2-7; length: 17; D: TRBD2; V: TRBV14; size: -
CDR3: CASSLQGDGGTQYF; DNA: TGTGCCAGCAGTCTACAGGGGGATGGCGGGACCCAGTACTTC; J: TRBJ2-5; length: 14; D: TRBD1; V: TRBV6-1; size: -
CDR3: CAWSQGAGETQYF; DNA: TGTGCCTGGAGCCAGGGGGCGGGGGAGACCCAGTACTTC; J: TRBJ2-5; length: 13; D: TRBD1; V: TRBV30; size: -
CDR3: CAITGHPPQGQYF; DNA: TGTGCCATCACGGGACATCCCCCTCAAGGGCAGTACTTC; J: TRBJ2-5; length: 13; D: -; V: TRBV10-3; size: -
CDR3: CASSRLAGVGETQYF; DNA: TGTGCCAGCAGCCGACTAGCGGGAGTGGGGGAGACCCAGTACTTC; J: TRBJ2-5; length: 15; D: TRBD2; V: TRBV11-2; size: few
CDR3: CAWSGTGTEKLFF; DNA: TGTGCCTGGAGTGGAACAGGAACCGAAAAACTGTTTTTT; J: TRBJ1-4; length: 13; D: -; V: TRBV30; size: -
CDR3: CASSFGTGFFYEQYF; DNA: TGTGCCAGCAGCTTCGGGACAGGCTTCTTCTACGAGCAGTACTTC; J: TRBJ2-7; length: 15; D: TRBD1; V: TRBV7-2; size: -
CDR3: CATSRGQGGLTDTQYF; DNA: TGTGCCACCAGCAGAGGGCAGGGGGGACTCACAGATACGCAGTATTTT; J: TRBJ2-3; length: 16; D: -; V: TRBV15; size: -
CDR3: CASSQEFPISSQYF; DNA: TGTGCCAGCAGCCAAGAATTCCCCATTAGTTCGCAGTATTTT; J: TRBJ2-3; length: 14; D: -; V: TRBV14; size: -
CDR3: CASSYTRQGNYGYTF; DNA: TGTGCCAGCAGTTACACCCGACAGGGGAACTATGGCTACACCTTC; J: TRBJ1-2; length: 15; D: TRBD1; V: TRBV27; size: few
CDR3: CASSSQGGSNQPQHF; DNA: TGTGCCAGCAGCTCACAGGGGGGTAGCAATCAGCCCCAGCATTTT; J: TRBJ1-5; length: 15; D: TRBD1; V: TRBV28; size: -
CDR3: CASSPRGQVYNEQFF; DNA: TGTGCCAGCTCACCTCGGGGACAGGTATACAATGAGCAGTTCTTC; J: TRBJ2-1; length: 15; D: TRBD1; V: TRBV18; size: -
CDR3: CASSLREANEQFF; DNA: TGTGCCAGCAGCTTAAGGGAGGCCAATGAGCAGTTCTTC; J: TRBJ2-1; length: 13; D: -; V: TRBV7-2; size: -
CDR3: CASSPPGQVGYEQYF; DNA: TGTGCCAGCTCACCACCGGGACAGGTGGGCTACGAGCAGTACTTC; J: TRBJ2-7; length: 15; D: TRBD1; V: TRBV18; size: -
CDR3: CASSGTGGPNQPQHF; DNA: TGTGCCAGTAGTGGGACGGGAGGACCTAATCAGCCCCAGCATTTT; J: TRBJ1-5; length: 15; D: -; V: TRBV19; size: -
CDR3: CASRMGGTEAFF; DNA: TGTGCCAGCAGGATGGGAGGCACTGAAGCTTTCTTT; J: TRBJ1-1; length: 12; D: -; V: TRBV7-2; size: -
CDR3: CSVRTGVGVTQYF; DNA: TGCAGCGTACGCACAGGGGTCGGGGTGACCCAGTACTTC; J: TRBJ2-5; length: 13; D: TRBD1; V: TRBV29-1; size: -
CDR3: CASSYSMGSLMEKLFF; DNA: TGTGCCAGCAGTTACTCGATGGGGAGCCTGATGGAAAAACTGTTTTTT; J: TRBJ1-4; length: 16; D: -; V: TRBV6-5; size: -
CDR3: CASRRDRNNNEQFF; DNA: TGTGCCAGCAGGCGGGACCGTAATAACAATGAGCAGTTCTTC; J: TRBJ2-1; length: 14; D: -; V: TRBV27; size: -
CDR3: CASSVGPEAAFF; DNA: TGTGCCAGCAGCGTAGGCCCAGAGGCGGCTTTCTTT; J: TRBJ1-1; length: 12; D: -; V: TRBV9; size: -
CDR3: CASAERAGGRETQYF; DNA: TGTGCCAGCGCCGAAAGAGCGGGAGGACGGGAGACCCAGTACTTC; J: TRBJ2-5; length: 15; D: TRBD2; V: TRBV14; size: -
CDR3: CASTPGTANYGYTF; DNA: TGTGCCAGCACCCCAGGGACAGCTAACTATGGCTACACCTTC; J: TRBJ1-2; length: 14; D: TRBD1; V: TRBV11-2; size: few
CDR3: CASGMAGPQETQYF; DNA: TGTGCCAGCGGGATGGCGGGCCCTCAAGAGACCCAGTACTTC; J: TRBJ2-5; length: 14; D: -; V: TRBV2; size: -
CDR3: CASSSPGPEQYF; DNA: TGTGCCAGCAGCTCCCCAGGCCCCGAGCAGTACTTC; J: TRBJ2-7; length: 12; D: -; V: TRBV28; size: -